The 2 T cell receptor beta chains reported below all come from one sample, sequenced in a study of early T cells in non-severe SARS-CoV-2 infection. TCRdb analysed the 5' RACE reads with MiXCR anew, one entry per CDR3 protein. The data contain roughly 80,000 distinct CDR3 sequences, around 15% of them singletons. Sequencing used whole blood. These receptors were collected from an adult who was a healthcare worker with PCR-confirmed SARS-CoV-2 infection or an uninfected control (not recorded which).

This clonotype was detected only a few times. The chain links TRBV18 to TRBJ1-3; unclear D gene. CDR1 and CDR2 (germline): KGHSH, LQKENI. This CDR3 contains 16 residues. Deletions cut 2 bases from V and 3 bases from J, with 14 bases between. The CDR3 region is CASSPVEPRGGNTIYF. The CDR3 region has the DNA TGTGCCAGCTCACCAGTCGAGCCCAGAGGTGGAAACACCATATATTTT.

This clonotype came up many times. V and J are TRBV7-2 and TRBJ2-1; 13 bases align to TRBD2. The germline V gene encodes CDR1 SGHTA and CDR2 FQGNSA. CDR3 length equals 16 residues. With V trimmed by 3 bases and J by 6 bases, 5 bases remained unmatched. CDR3 sequence: CASSLGTSGTFNEQFF. The CDR3, as DNA: TGTGCCAGCAGCTTGGGGACTAGCGGGACCTTCAATGAGCAGTTCTTC.